This T cell receptor beta chain was found in a study of T cells after yellow fever vaccination. This clonotype was seen repeatedly, ten times or more. This CDR3 has 15 residues. Trimming took 1 base from V and 1 from J, leaving 11 bases between them. Germline CDR1 is SGHRS and CDR2 is YFSETQ. TCRdb used MiXCR to reprocess the 5' RACE reads, holding one entry per CDR3 protein. This table holds 300,000 to 350,000 distinct CDR3 sequences, approximately 4.5% found once. J is TRBJ2-5 and V is TRBV5-1; a possible D gene is TRBD1 (5 bases). The clonotype was recovered from a man aged 18 to 29 who received the YFV17D yellow fever vaccine. Here the sequenced sample was PBMCs, taken 15 days after the yellow fever booster vaccination. The CDR3 bases are TGCGCCAGCAGCTTGTCTCACAGGCTCCAAGAGACCCAGTACTTC. Protein: CASSLSHRLQETQYF.